The present T cell receptor (beta chain) was sequenced within a study of CD8+ T cells in alopecia areata. Overall study results and limits: On tofacitinib, scalp clonality and expanded CD8+ clones among top 100 fell significantly. Higher clonality was seen in lesional scalp than in normal scalp, especially in alopecia totalis/universalis.

Treatment of the sample: oral pan-JAK inhibitor, 5-10 mg twice daily. PBMCs provided sorted CD4+ and CD8+ T cells. This clone has a single count. The target antigen is unknown. The CDR3 runs 15 residues. With 1 base clipped from V and 6 bases from J, the junction kept 5 bases outside the gene matches. CDR1 and CDR2 (germline): SGHVS, FQNEAQ. cDNA prepared by RNA extraction and subsequent reverse transcription served as the template for sequencing. Produced via immunoSEQ multiplex PCR; TCRdb's table is partial and in-frame only. The sample lists 95,000 to 110,000 clones, over 75% seen once, with around 10% in the top ten.

The source is a human donor with alopecia areata. The J gene is TRBJ2-1, the V gene TRBV7-8; 8 bases align to TRBD1. Specimen: CD8+ T cells sorted from blood, collected around week 31, from a patient treated with tofacitinib. CDR3 DNA: TGTGCCAGCAGCTTAGGACAGGGGAAATTCAATGAGCAGTTCTTC. As protein: CASSLGQGKFNEQFF.